This TCR beta chain is from a study of blood T cell repertoires in COVID-19. Between the trimmed V and J ends, which lost 3 bases and 5 bases, there was a span of 16 bases. The germline CDR1 and CDR2 sequences are LNHDA and SQIVND (reference sequence). The CDR3 covers 15 residues. Repertoires were generated with immunoSEQ multiplex PCR, while TCRdb's copy carries only in-frame clones and drops some. The sample comprises approximately 280,000 clones, about 88% of which are singletons, and more than 1.4% rests with the top ten. The chain uses TRBV19 and TRBJ1-2, with a weak D call TRBD1 (6 bases). The clonotype originates from a human donor with COVID-19, enrolled during active disease. The donor label of this sample is uncertain. The sequenced sample consisted of peripheral blood. The CDR3 region has the DNA TGTGCCAGTAGTATGGGTCAGGGGAGAGCATATGGCTACACCTTC. Its protein product is CASSMGQGRAYGYTF.